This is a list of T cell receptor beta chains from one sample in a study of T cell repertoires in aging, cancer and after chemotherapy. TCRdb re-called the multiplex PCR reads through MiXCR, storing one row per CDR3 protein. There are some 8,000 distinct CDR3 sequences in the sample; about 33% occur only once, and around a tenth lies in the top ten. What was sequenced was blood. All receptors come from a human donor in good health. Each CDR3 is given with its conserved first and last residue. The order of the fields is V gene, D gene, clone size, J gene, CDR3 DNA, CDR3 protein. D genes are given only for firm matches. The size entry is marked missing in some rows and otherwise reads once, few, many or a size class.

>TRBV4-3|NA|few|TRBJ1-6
TGCGCCAGCAGCCAAGACAGATATAATTCACCCCTCCACTTT
CASSQDRYNSPLHF
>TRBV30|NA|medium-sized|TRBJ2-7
TGTGCCTGGAGTCGGGGAAACTACGAGCAGTACTTC
CAWSRGNYEQYF
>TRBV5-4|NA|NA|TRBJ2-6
TGTGCCAGCAGCCAAGATAGCTCCAGGGTGGGTGGGGCCAACGTCCTGACTTTC
CASSQDSSRVGGANVLTF
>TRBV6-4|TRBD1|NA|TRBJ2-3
TGTGCCAGCAGCCCCGGGACAGCTGACACAGATACGCAGTATTTT
CASSPGTADTDTQYF
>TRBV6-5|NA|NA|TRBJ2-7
TGTGCCAGCAGTGATATTGTGGGTATTCCCTCCGAGCAGTACTTC
CASSDIVGIPSEQYF
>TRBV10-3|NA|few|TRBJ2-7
TGTGCCATCAGGGCCCCGGACAGTGAGTACGAGCAGTACTTC
CAIRAPDSEYEQYF
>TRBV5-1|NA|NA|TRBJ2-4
TGCGCCAGCAGCTTATGGGGTGGCGCCAAAAACATTCAGTACTTC
CASSLWGGAKNIQYF
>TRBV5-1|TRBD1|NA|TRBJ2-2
TGCGCCAGCACCGGACAGGGTGTAATCGGGGAGCTGTTTTTT
CASTGQGVIGELFF
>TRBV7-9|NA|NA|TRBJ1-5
TGTGCCAGCAGCTTAGCCGGGGTAGAAGGCCAGCCCCAGCATTTT
CASSLAGVEGQPQHF
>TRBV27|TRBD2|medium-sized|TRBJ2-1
TGTGCCAGCAGTTTAGGGACTAGCGGGGGCAATGAGCAGTTCTTC
CASSLGTSGGNEQFF
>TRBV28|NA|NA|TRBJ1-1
TGTGCCAGCAGTCCCTCGTTAGGGAAAGCTTTCTTT
CASSPSLGKAFF
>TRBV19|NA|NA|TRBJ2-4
TGTGCCAGTAGTATAGACTATTGGGGCAGAAACATTCAGTACTTC
CASSIDYWGRNIQYF
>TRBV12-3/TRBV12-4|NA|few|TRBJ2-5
TGTGCCAGCAGTTTCGACAGAAAAGAGACCCAGTACTTC
CASSFDRKETQYF
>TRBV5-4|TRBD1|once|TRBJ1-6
TGTGCCAGCAGCTTCTGGGACAGGGGGCTCTATAATTCACCCCTCCACTTT
CASSFWDRGLYNSPLHF
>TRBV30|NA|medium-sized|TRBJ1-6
TGTGCCTGGAGTCAGGGAGATTCACCCCTCCACTTT
CAWSQGDSPLHF
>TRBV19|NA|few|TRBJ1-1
TGTGCCAGTAGTATTGGGGCAGGGGTGAACACTGAAGCTTTCTTT
CASSIGAGVNTEAFF
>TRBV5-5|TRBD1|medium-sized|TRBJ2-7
TGTGCCAGCAGCTTACCCCCGGGGACAGGTTACGAGCAGTACTTC
CASSLPPGTGYEQYF
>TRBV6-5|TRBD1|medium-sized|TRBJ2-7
TGTGCCAGCAGTCCGACAGGGTACGAGCAGTACTTC
CASSPTGYEQYF
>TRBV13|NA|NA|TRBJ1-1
TGTGCCAGCAGGGAGGGGGGAAAGAACACTGAAGCTTTCTTT
CASREGGKNTEAFF
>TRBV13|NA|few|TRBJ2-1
TGTGCCAGCAGCTTCAGGGCGCATACTATGGACAATGAGCAGTTCTTC
CASSFRAHTMDNEQFF
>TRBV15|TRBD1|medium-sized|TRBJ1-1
TGTGCCACCAGCAGAGCAGGGGGGACTGAAGCTTTCTTT
CATSRAGGTEAFF
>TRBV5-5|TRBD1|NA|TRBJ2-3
TGCGCCAGCAAATTCGGGACAGGGGCTGTAGATACGCAGTATTTT
CASKFGTGAVDTQYF
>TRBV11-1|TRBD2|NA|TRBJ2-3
TGTGCCAGCAGCCCACTAGCGGGGACAGGCAATACGCAGTATTTT
CASSPLAGTGNTQYF
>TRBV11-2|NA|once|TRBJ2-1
TGTGCCAGCAGCTCAGGACGTGGGTCCTACAATGAGCAGTTCTTC
CASSSGRGSYNEQFF
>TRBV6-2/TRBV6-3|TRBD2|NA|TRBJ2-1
TGTGCCAGTTCACGAGCGGGGGGGCCGGGGCAGTTCTTC
CASSRAGGPGQFF
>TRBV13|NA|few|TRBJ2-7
TGTGCCAGCAGCTTAGAGGGTCGGGGGGCTCTGTCCTACGAGCAGTACTTC
CASSLEGRGALSYEQYF
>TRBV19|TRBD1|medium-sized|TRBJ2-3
TGTGCCAGTAGTACAACAGGGGTTGGAGGAGATACGCAGTATTTT
CASSTTGVGGDTQYF
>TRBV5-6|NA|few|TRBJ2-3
TGTGCCAGCAGCTTGTCGAGGGGCCCTCCCCCAGATACGCAGTATTTT
CASSLSRGPPPDTQYF
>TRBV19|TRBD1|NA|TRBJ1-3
TGTGCCAGTTACAGGGGCAGCGGAAACACCATATATTTT
CASYRGSGNTIYF
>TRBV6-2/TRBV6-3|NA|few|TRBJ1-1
TGTGCCAGCAGTTACAAACACCTAGGGAACACTGAAGCTTTCTTT
CASSYKHLGNTEAFF
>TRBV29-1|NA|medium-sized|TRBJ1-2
TGCAGCGTTCTCAGGGACCACTACTATGGCTACACCTTC
CSVLRDHYYGYTF
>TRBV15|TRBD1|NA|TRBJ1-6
TGTGCCACCAGCAGGGGGGGGGGACAGTGGAATTCACCCCTCCACTTT
CATSRGGGQWNSPLHF
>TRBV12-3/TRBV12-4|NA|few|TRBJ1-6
TGTGCCAGCAGTTTGATTAGGGACTCACCCCTCCACTTT
CASSLIRDSPLHF
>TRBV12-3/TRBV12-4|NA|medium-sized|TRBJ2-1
TGTGCCAGCAGTGGACTCGAAAATGAGCAGTTCTTC
CASSGLENEQFF
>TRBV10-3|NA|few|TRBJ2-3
TGTGCCATCAGTGACCTAGTGACGGGGGACCTCACAGATACGCAGTATTTT
CAISDLVTGDLTDTQYF
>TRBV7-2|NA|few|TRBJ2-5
TGTGCCAGCAGCTTAAGTGGGGGACTTCTCCAAGAGACCCAGTACTTC
CASSLSGGLLQETQYF
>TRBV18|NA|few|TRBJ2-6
TGTGCCAGCTCACCACCGGGGATGGCCCTCTCTGGGGCCAACGTCCTGACTTTC
CASSPPGMALSGANVLTF
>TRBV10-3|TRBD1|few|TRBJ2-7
TGTGCCATCAGTGAGGGGACAGGGAGGGAGCAGTACTTC
CAISEGTGREQYF
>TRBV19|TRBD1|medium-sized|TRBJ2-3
TGTGCCAGTAGTATCCCCCCGGGACAGGGGGCAGATACGCAGTATTTT
CASSIPPGQGADTQYF
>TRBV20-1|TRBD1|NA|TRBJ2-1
TGCAGTGCTAGAGACCGGACAGGGGGCAGGAATGAGCAGTTCTTC
CSARDRTGGRNEQFF
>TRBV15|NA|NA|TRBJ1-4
TGTGCCACCAGCACCCTGACATTACTCGGGGGCGATGAAAAACTGTTTTTT
CATSTLTLLGGDEKLFF
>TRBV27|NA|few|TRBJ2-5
TGTGCCAGCAGTCTGGGGGCGGGAGAGACCCAGTACTTC
CASSLGAGETQYF
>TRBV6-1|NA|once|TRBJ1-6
TGTGCCAGCAGTGAAGTTCCTTACAATTCACACCTCCACTTT
CASSEVPYNSHLHF
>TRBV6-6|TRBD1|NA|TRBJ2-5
TGTGCCAGCAGTTACATAATCGACAGGGGAGAAGAGACCCAGTACTTC
CASSYIIDRGEETQYF
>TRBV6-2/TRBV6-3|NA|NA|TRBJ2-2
TGTGCCAGCAGTGACGGGGACACCGGGGAGCTGTTTTTT
CASSDGDTGELFF